The 18 T cell receptor beta chains presented below share a single source sample, sequenced in a study of beta chain features in type 1 diabetes. For these receptors, no antigen is known. Reverse transcribing all isolated RNA meant expressed TCRB transcripts were sequenced. The method was immunoSEQ multiplex PCR; TCRdb's version includes in-frame clones alone and lacks a portion of them. The sample lists 640,000 or so clones, around an eighth occurring once. Points from the study as a whole: There was a moderate but significant shortening of TCRB CDR3s in all four CD4+ subsets of Type 1 diabetes patients.

Sequencing used naive CD4+ T cells from blood. The receptors come from a man younger than 35 with type 1 diabetes.

V is TRBV6-5 and J is TRBJ1-4, with D maybe TRBD1 (5 bases). Germline CDR1 MNHEY, CDR2 SVGAGI. The CDR3 covers 13 residues. Trimming stripped 8 bases from V and 4 bases from J, with 11 bases between. CDR3 residues: CASSSGGNEKLFF. CDR3 nucleotide sequence: TGTGCCAGCTCATCCGGGGGTAATGAAAAACTGTTTTTT.

V is TRBV27 and J is TRBJ1-2, with 10 nucleotides matching TRBD1. This CDR3 comprises 17 residues. Germline CDR1 and CDR2: MNHEY and SMNVEV (reference sequence). Losses at the gene ends were 5 bases for V and 0 bases for J; bases not matched to a gene: 9. The CDR3, as DNA: TGTGCCAGCAGTCCTCACGGACAGGGGGGAACTAACTATGGCTACACCTTC. It yields the protein CASSPHGQGGTNYGYTF.

This clone showed up just a few times. The V call is TRBV5-1, the J call TRBJ1-2; D is perhaps TRBD1 (6 bases). V was clipped by 5 bases and J by 7 bases, with 24 bases between them. Germline V CDR1 and CDR2: SGHRS, YFSETQ. This CDR3 comprises 16 residues. The CDR3 DNA follows: TGCGCCAGCAGTTTAGGTCCAGGGGCGGCGTTAGGTGGCTACACCTTC. Its protein is CASSLGPGAALGGYTF.

This clone was seen only a few times. The rearrangement links TRBV5-1 to TRBJ2-3; 7 positions agree with TRBD2. The V gene's germline CDR1 is SGHRS and CDR2 YFSETQ. Trimming removed 2 bases from V and 9 bases from J; junction bases left unmatched: 6. This CDR3 is built from 13 residues. CDR3 amino acids: CASSLGLEGTQYF. As DNA, the CDR3 is TGCGCCAGCAGCTTAGGACTAGAGGGGACGCAGTATTTT. Based on the CDR3 plus reference TRBV5-1 and TRBJ2-3, the full variable domain is KAGVTQTPRYLIKTRGQQVTLSCSPISGHRSVSWYQQTPGQGLQFLFEYFSETQRNKGNFPGRFSGRQFSNSRSEMNVSTLELGDSALYLCASSLGLEGTQYFGPGTRLTVL.

This clone has only a few counts. This chain connects TRBV7-2 to TRBJ1-5, with a possible D match to TRBD1 (6 bases). Germline CDR1 and CDR2: SGHTA and FQGNSA. V dropped 1 base and J dropped 7 bases, with 17 bases sitting between them. The CDR3 is made up of 16 amino acids. The CDR3 here is CASSLGGRGSGQPQHF. CDR3 DNA sequence: TGTGCCAGCAGCTTAGGAGGTAGGGGGTCCGGACAGCCCCAGCATTTT.

The V call is TRBV29-1, the J call TRBJ1-5, with a tentative D call TRBD1 (5 bases). CDR3 length: 13 amino acids. From germline, CDR1 is SQVTM and CDR2 ANQGSEA. Trimming pared 6 bases from V and 0 bases from J, leaving 9 bases between. CDR3 in DNA: TGCAGCGTCGCAGGGTATAGCAATCAGCCCCAGCATTTT. Amino acid sequence: CSVAGYSNQPQHF. The whole variable domain, remainder taken from reference TRBV29-1 and TRBJ1-5, is SAVISQKPSRDICQRGTSLTIQCQVDSQVTMMFWYRQQPGQSLTLIATANQGSEATYESGFVIDKFPISRPNLTFSTLTVSNMSPEDSSIYLCSVAGYSNQPQHFGDGTRLSIL.

This clone was seen more than once but under ten times. This chain links TRBV4-1 with TRBJ2-1, with 10 nucleotides matching TRBD2. Germline V lookup: CDR1 MGHRA, CDR2 YSYEKL. The CDR3 has 17 amino acids. After removal of 0 bases from V and 1 base from J, the junction contained 3 bases not matched to a gene. This chain's CDR3 is CASSQDPSGGSYNEQFF. CDR3 nucleotides: TGCGCCAGCAGCCAAGATCCTAGCGGGGGATCCTACAATGAGCAGTTCTTC.

CDR3 region: CASSSEVSEAFF. The CDR3 nucleotides read TGTGCCAGCAGTTCCGAGGTGTCCGAAGCTTTCTTT. The V and J genes are TRBV6-6 and TRBJ1-1; no definite D call. The CDR3 sequence is 12 residues long. Germline V gene lookup returns CDR1 MNHNY and CDR2 SVGAGI (reference sequence). Between the trimmed V and J ends, which lost 4 bases and 8 bases, there was a span of 11 bases.

This clone has more than one count but fewer than ten. This rearrangement joins TRBV5-1 to TRBJ2-5, with 11 bases matching TRBD1. V was pared by 4 bases and J by 5 bases, with 7 bases of the junction left unmatched. The CDR3 covers 15 residues. Per the germline V gene, CDR1 is SGHRS and CDR2 is YFSETQ. The CDR3 bases are TGCGCCAGCAGCGCCCAGGACAGGGGGCAGGAGACCCAGTACTTC. Its translation is CASSAQDRGQETQYF. Based on the CDR3 plus reference TRBV5-1 and TRBJ2-5, the full variable domain is KAGVTQTPRYLIKTRGQQVTLSCSPISGHRSVSWYQQTPGQGLQFLFEYFSETQRNKGNFPGRFSGRQFSNSRSEMNVSTLELGDSALYLCASSAQDRGQETQYFGPGTRLLVL.

This clone occurred a few times. The rearrangement uses TRBV11-2 and TRBJ2-1; TRBD1 matches at 7 bases. Per germline, CDR1 SGHAT and CDR2 FQNNGV. The CDR3 extends over 13 amino acids. J gave up 10 bases and V 0 bases, and 3 bases lay outside the gene matches. In nucleotides, the CDR3 is TGTGCCAGCAGCTTAGAGCAACAGGGGGAGCAGTTCTTC. Translated, it gives CASSLEQQGEQFF.

The chain employs TRBV12-5 and TRBJ1-1; possible D gene TRBD1, 6 bases. The V end was cut by 1 base, the J end by 8 bases, with 14 bases between. CDR3 length equals 14 residues. Germline V CDR1 and CDR2: LGHNT, FRNRAP. This CDR3 reads CASGLGEQGAEAFF. In DNA form, the CDR3 reads TGTGCTAGTGGTTTGGGAGAACAGGGAGCGGAAGCTTTCTTT. Based on the CDR3 plus reference TRBV12-5 and TRBJ1-1, the full variable domain is DARVTQTPRHKVTEMGQEVTMRCQPILGHNTVFWYRQTMMQGLELLAYFRNRAPLDDSGMPKDRFSAEMPDATLATLKIQPSEPRDSAVYFCASGLGEQGAEAFFGQGTRLTVV.

This clone has more than one count but fewer than ten. The V gene is TRBV28, the J gene TRBJ1-2, with 10 bases identical to TRBD1. V was clipped by 5 bases and J by 5 bases; unmatched bases: 8. There are 15 residues in the CDR3. The germline V gene has CDR1 MDHEN and CDR2 SYDVKM. The CDR3 spells CASSLTGTGDYGYTF. The CDR3 DNA is TGTGCCAGCAGTCTCACCGGGACAGGGGATTATGGCTACACCTTC.

V is TRBV12-5 and J is TRBJ2-1; 10 bases agree with TRBD1. Germline V lookup: CDR1 LGHNT, CDR2 FRNRAP. J lost 9 bases, V lost 5 bases, and 10 bases had no gene match. The CDR3 contains 15 residues. CDR3 sequence (DNA): TGTGCTAGTGGTACATCCGGGACAGGGGCTTCTGAGCAGTTCTTC. Translating gives CASGTSGTGASEQFF.

In this sample, this clone turned up many times. The sample carries other DNA sequences with the same CDR3. The chain employs TRBV28 and TRBJ2-2; D is unclear. The CDR3 spans 11 residues. The germline V and J ends were trimmed by 3 bases and 4 bases, with 0 bases remaining between them. Per the germline V gene, CDR1 is MDHEN and CDR2 is SYDVKM. The CDR3 DNA sequence: TGTGCCAGCAGTTTCACCGGGGAGCTGTTTTTT. Translating gives CASSFTGELFF.

The gene calls are TRBV2 and TRBJ2-1; D gene uncertain. V was clipped by 4 bases and J by 0 bases, with 7 bases between them. Germline V lookup: CDR1 SNHLY, CDR2 FYNNEI. The CDR3 runs to 14 residues. CDR3 coding DNA: TGTGCCAGCAGTGTACACAGCTCCTACAATGAGCAGTTCTTC. Protein sequence: CASSVHSSYNEQFF.

The sample holds a few counts of this clone. The rearrangement links TRBV7-8 to TRBJ2-3, with a weak D call TRBD2 (6 bases). V lost 2 bases to trimming and J lost 0 bases, with 15 bases between them. There are 17 residues in the CDR3. The germline gives CDR1 SGHVS, CDR2 FQNEAQ. The CDR3 region is CASSLPRGGLSTDTQYF. The CDR3, as DNA: TGTGCCAGCAGCTTACCCCGAGGAGGGCTGAGCACAGATACGCAGTATTTT.

V usage is TRBV29-1 and J usage is TRBJ1-2, with D possibly being TRBD1 (5 bases). CDR3 length equals 13 residues. CDR1 is SQVTM, CDR2 ANQGSEA, per germline. The V and J ends lost 7 bases and 1 base respectively, with 13 bases between them. Here the CDR3 reads CSAGRGSNYGYTF. In nucleotides, the CDR3 is TGCAGCGCGGGACGGGGAAGTAACTATGGCTACACCTTC.

V is TRBV27 and J is TRBJ2-2; 8 bases line up with TRBD1. Germline-derived CDR1 and CDR2 are MNHEY and SMNVEV (reference sequence). There are 14 residues in the CDR3. Germline trimming cut 4 bases from V and 6 bases from J; bases unmatched to any gene: 4. The CDR3, as DNA: TGTGCCAGCAGTTCGAGACAGGGGCCCGGGGAGCTGTTTTTT. The encoded protein is CASSSRQGPGELFF.